The clone carrying this TCR beta chain was counted ten times or more. Its antigen is unknown. The sample belongs to a study of identical twins. TCRdb independently ran MiXCR on the 5' RACE reads; one entry per CDR3 protein. The table includes around 95,000 distinct CDR3 sequences, 5.9% detected once. Overall study results and limits: The models systematically underestimated how much out-of-frame TCR alpha was shared in monozygotic twins. Out-of-frame alpha sequences shared by twins were enriched for low generation probability.

Sequenced material: memory T cells sorted from blood. The receptor was derived from a woman between 45 and 65 years old in good health.

Here the CDR3 DNA reads TGTGCCAGCAGATCCGCCGGGACTGCCTTAGGCGAGCAGTACTTC. Translating gives CASRSAGTALGEQYF. V usage is TRBV13 and J usage is TRBJ2-7, with D maybe TRBD2 (6 bases). V shed 6 bases and J shed 6 bases, with 21 bases lying between them. Germline V gives CDR1 PRHDT, CDR2 FYEKMQ (reference sequence). There are 15 residues in the CDR3.